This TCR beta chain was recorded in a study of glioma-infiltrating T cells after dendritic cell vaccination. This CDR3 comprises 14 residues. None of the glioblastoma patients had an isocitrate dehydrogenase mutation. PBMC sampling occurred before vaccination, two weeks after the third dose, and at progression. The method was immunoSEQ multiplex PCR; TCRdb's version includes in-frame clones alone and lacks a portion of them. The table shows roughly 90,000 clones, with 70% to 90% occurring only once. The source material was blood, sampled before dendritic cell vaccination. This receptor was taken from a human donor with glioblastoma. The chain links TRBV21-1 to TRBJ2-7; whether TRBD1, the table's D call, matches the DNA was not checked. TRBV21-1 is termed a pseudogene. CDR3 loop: CASSKGQGGHEQYF. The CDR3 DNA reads TGTGCCAGCAGCAAAGGACAGGGGGGCCACGAGCAGTACTTC.